Sequencing of this T cell receptor (beta chain) was carried out in a study of T-cell reconstitution after alpha-beta-depleted transplantation in children. Overall study results and limits: It was newly produced T cells that mostly accounted for T-cell counts and diversity one year after transplant. Surviving thymic progenitors and recipient T cells were the source of high TCRbeta diversity at day 60 in some patients.

This clonotype was detected only a few times. Antigen: not known. Preparation of the TCRbeta library used unique molecular identifiers. Using its own MiXCR run on the PCR reads, TCRdb lists one record per CDR3 protein. The sample comprises about 870,000 distinct CDR3 sequences, about 15% of which are singletons, and approximately 4.5% rests with the top ten. Trimming removed 6 bases from V and 2 bases from J; junction bases left unmatched: 17. This CDR3 contains 18 residues. Germline CDR1 and CDR2: SGHRS and YFSETQ. The chain couples TRBV5-1 to TRBJ2-3; 8 positions match TRBD2. Sample: PBMCs, mostly from graft donor cells, taken 360 days after TCRalphabeta/CD19-depleted stem cell transplant. The origin of this receptor is a male patient younger than 18 who had a stem cell transplant for acute lymphoblastic leukemia, so the T cells may come from the graft donor. The CDR3 protein is CASKNQNLERGLTDTQYF. CDR3 bases: TGCGCCAGCAAGAACCAGAACCTAGAGCGGGGGCTCACAGATACGCAGTATTTT.